This is a list of T cell receptor beta chains from one sample in a study of T cells in Graves' hyperthyroidism and ophthalmopathy. TCRdb analysed the multiplex PCR reads with MiXCR anew, one entry per CDR3 protein. The sample lists 200,000 to 300,000 distinct CDR3 sequences; about 16% were seen once. The sample comprised blood. Receptors originate from a woman between 18 and 29 years old with Graves' ophthalmopathy. CDR3s include the opening cysteine and the closing phenylalanine or tryptophan. D genes are given only for firm matches. Clone size is shown for a subset of rows, as once, few, many or a class of expanded clone.

j_gene: TRBJ2-1; d_gene: TRBD2; v_gene: TRBV20-1; abundance: -; CDR3aa: CSAPPLLAGGNEQFF; CDR3nt: TGCAGTGCTCCACCTTTACTAGCGGGAGGCAATGAGCAGTTCTTC
j_gene: TRBJ1-1; d_gene: -; v_gene: TRBV2; abundance: many; CDR3aa: CASEGVTEAFF; CDR3nt: TGTGCCAGCGAGGGGGTGACTGAAGCTTTCTTT
j_gene: TRBJ2-1; d_gene: TRBD1; v_gene: TRBV7-3; abundance: -; CDR3aa: CASSQDRGEVNEQFF; CDR3nt: TGTGCCAGCAGCCAAGACAGGGGGGAGGTCAATGAGCAGTTCTTC
j_gene: TRBJ1-1; d_gene: -; v_gene: TRBV2; abundance: -; CDR3aa: CASSEVGSDYTEAFF; CDR3nt: TGTGCCAGCAGTGAAGTGGGGTCGGATTACACTGAAGCTTTCTTT
j_gene: TRBJ2-2; d_gene: TRBD2; v_gene: TRBV12-3/TRBV12-4; abundance: many; CDR3aa: CASSFGSGSPGELFF; CDR3nt: TGTGCCAGCAGTTTTGGTAGCGGGAGCCCCGGGGAGCTGTTTTTT
j_gene: TRBJ2-1; d_gene: TRBD2; v_gene: TRBV12-3/TRBV12-4; abundance: many; CDR3aa: CASSLGGGRYNEQFF; CDR3nt: TGTGCCAGCAGTTTAGGGGGAGGGAGATACAATGAGCAGTTCTTC
j_gene: TRBJ2-5; d_gene: -; v_gene: TRBV5-1; abundance: -; CDR3aa: CASNRENQETQYF; CDR3nt: TGCGCCAGCAACCGCGAGAATCAAGAGACCCAGTACTTC
j_gene: TRBJ1-1; d_gene: TRBD1; v_gene: TRBV27; abundance: -; CDR3aa: CASSPYQSDRSPEAFF; CDR3nt: TGTGCCAGCAGCCCATACCAGTCGGACAGGAGTCCTGAAGCTTTCTTT
j_gene: TRBJ2-3; d_gene: -; v_gene: TRBV28; abundance: many; CDR3aa: CASSTNGGDTQYF; CDR3nt: TGTGCCAGCAGTACCAACGGAGGAGATACGCAGTATTTT
j_gene: TRBJ1-5; d_gene: -; v_gene: TRBV19; abundance: many; CDR3aa: CASSIRGTDNQPQHF; CDR3nt: TGTGCCAGTAGTATACGTGGTACAGATAATCAGCCCCAGCATTTT
j_gene: TRBJ1-6; d_gene: -; v_gene: TRBV9; abundance: many; CDR3aa: CASSVVADNSPLHF; CDR3nt: TGTGCCAGCAGCGTAGTAGCAGATAATTCACCCCTCCACTTT
j_gene: TRBJ1-4; d_gene: TRBD1; v_gene: TRBV28; abundance: -; CDR3aa: CASSYSDRGGEKLFF; CDR3nt: TGTGCCAGCAGCTACTCAGACAGGGGGGGAGAAAAACTGTTTTTT
j_gene: TRBJ2-2; d_gene: -; v_gene: TRBV10-3; abundance: many; CDR3aa: CASGLGLNPNTGELFF; CDR3nt: TGTGCCAGCGGCTTGGGACTGAACCCGAACACCGGGGAGCTGTTTTTT
j_gene: TRBJ2-2; d_gene: -; v_gene: TRBV9; abundance: -; CDR3aa: CASSVATGGTNTGELFF; CDR3nt: TGTGCCAGCAGCGTAGCTACTGGCGGGACTAACACCGGGGAGCTGTTTTTT
j_gene: TRBJ1-1; d_gene: -; v_gene: TRBV6-2/TRBV6-3; abundance: many; CDR3aa: CASRDRMNTEAFF; CDR3nt: TGTGCCAGCAGGGACCGAATGAACACTGAAGCTTTCTTT
j_gene: TRBJ2-1; d_gene: -; v_gene: TRBV7-9; abundance: -; CDR3aa: CASSLGSFSYNEQFF; CDR3nt: TGTGCCAGCAGCTTAGGTAGTTTCTCCTACAATGAGCAGTTCTTC
j_gene: TRBJ2-5; d_gene: -; v_gene: TRBV5-8; abundance: many; CDR3aa: CASRSSLAQQETQYF; CDR3nt: TGTGCCAGCAGATCCAGCCTAGCACAACAAGAGACCCAGTACTTC
j_gene: TRBJ1-5; d_gene: TRBD1; v_gene: TRBV28; abundance: medium-sized; CDR3aa: CASSFQTGGSQPQHF; CDR3nt: TGTGCCAGCAGTTTCCAGACAGGGGGCAGTCAGCCCCAGCATTTT
j_gene: TRBJ1-1; d_gene: TRBD1; v_gene: TRBV18; abundance: many; CDR3aa: CASSRDRRRNTEAFF; CDR3nt: TGTGCCAGCTCACGGGACAGGAGGAGGAACACTGAAGCTTTCTTT
j_gene: TRBJ1-2; d_gene: -; v_gene: TRBV4-2; abundance: many; CDR3aa: CASSQAPRSTNYGYTF; CDR3nt: TGTGCCAGCAGCCAAGCACCCCGGAGTACTAACTATGGCTACACCTTC
j_gene: TRBJ2-7; d_gene: -; v_gene: TRBV7-9; abundance: many; CDR3aa: CASSLPNWYEQYF; CDR3nt: TGTGCCAGCAGCCTACCTAATTGGTACGAGCAGTACTTC
j_gene: TRBJ2-7; d_gene: TRBD2; v_gene: TRBV29-1; abundance: many; CDR3aa: CSVRAGLGTSYEQYF; CDR3nt: TGCAGCGTCCGAGCGGGGTTAGGGACTTCCTACGAGCAGTACTTC
j_gene: TRBJ2-1; d_gene: TRBD1; v_gene: TRBV9; abundance: many; CDR3aa: CASSVSARRTGPNEQFF; CDR3nt: TGTGCCAGCAGCGTATCCGCAAGACGGACAGGTCCGAATGAGCAGTTCTTC
j_gene: TRBJ2-7; d_gene: TRBD1; v_gene: TRBV7-9; abundance: many; CDR3aa: CASSEGQGASYEQYF; CDR3nt: TGTGCCAGCAGCGAGGGACAGGGGGCGTCCTACGAGCAGTACTTC
j_gene: TRBJ1-1; d_gene: -; v_gene: TRBV5-5; abundance: many; CDR3aa: CASSVPQGMNTEAFF; CDR3nt: TGTGCCAGCAGCGTACCACAGGGCATGAACACTGAAGCTTTCTTT
j_gene: TRBJ2-5; d_gene: -; v_gene: TRBV3-1; abundance: many; CDR3aa: CASSQDPGFEETQYF; CDR3nt: TGTGCCAGCAGCCAAGATCCGGGATTTGAGGAGACCCAGTACTTC
j_gene: TRBJ1-2; d_gene: -; v_gene: TRBV5-1; abundance: few; CDR3aa: CASSPGTSNYGYTF; CDR3nt: TGCGCCAGCAGCCCCGGGACCTCTAACTATGGCTACACCTTC
j_gene: TRBJ2-1; d_gene: TRBD2; v_gene: TRBV11-2; abundance: -; CDR3aa: CASSFTSGSQGEQFF; CDR3nt: TGTGCCAGCAGCTTCACTAGCGGGAGTCAGGGTGAGCAGTTCTTC